The 22 T cell receptor beta chains in this list originate from one sample, sequenced in a study of OX40 agonist ivuxolimab in advanced cancers. Receptor libraries were prepared by the immunoSEQ multiplex PCR assay. TCRdb's version of the immuneACCESS table is confined to in-frame rearrangements and falls short of the full clone set. An unresolved V gene accounts for under half of the shortfall where checked; the remainder is of unknown origin. Present in this sample are 10,000 to 15,000 clones, around 76% of which were seen just once. The ten largest clonotypes hold roughly 30% of the sample. Material: CD4+ or CD8+ T cells sorted from blood, obtained in a trial of the OX40 agonist ivuxolimab. These receptors all stem from an adult with an advanced solid tumor such as melanoma, head and neck, liver or kidney cancer.

With respect to this clone: This could be a read error, since a much larger clone is one nucleotide away. The genes are TRBV4-1 and TRBJ2-3, with D tentatively TRBD1 or TRBD2 (5 bases each). CDR1 and CDR2 from the germline V gene are MGHRA and YSYEKL. The CDR3 extends over 15 amino acids. CDR3 DNA: TGCGCCAGCAGCCAAACGACAGCTAGCACAGGTACGCAGTATTTT. It is translated as CASSQTTASTGTQYF.

This chain joins TRBV27 and TRBJ1-2, with D uncertain. The CDR3 runs to 13 residues. The germline gives CDR1 MNHEY, CDR2 SMNVEV (reference sequence). V lost 2 bases and J lost 6, with 10 bases in between. The CDR3 DNA follows: TGTGCCAGCAGTTTACGACTTCTCGATGGCTACACCTTC. Its protein product is CASSLRLLDGYTF.

The rearrangement links TRBV27 to TRBJ2-3, with TRBD2 matching over 8 bases. The CDR3 is 18 residues long. Per the germline V gene, CDR1 is MNHEY and CDR2 is SMNVEV (reference sequence). J was trimmed by 2 bases and V by 1 base; bases with no gene match: 11. CDR3 region: CASSLWFPGGRITDTQYF. The CDR3 DNA follows: TGTGCCAGCAGTTTATGGTTCCCCGGCGGGAGGATCACAGATACGCAGTATTTT.

The V gene is TRBV9, the J gene TRBJ2-3; 11 bases align to TRBD2. This CDR3 has 18 residues. Unmatched junction bases numbered 6, after V lost 0 bases and J lost 0 bases. Germline loops: CDR1 SGDLS, CDR2 YYNGEE. In DNA, the CDR3 is TGTGCCAGCAGCGTAGTGCTTAGCGGGAGGGGGAGCACAGATACGCAGTATTTT. Its translation: CASSVVLSGRGSTDTQYF.

The chain employs TRBV7-9 and TRBJ2-7, with D maybe TRBD1 (6 bases). V lost 4 bases and J lost 1, with 8 bases in between. Germline values: CDR1 SEHNR, CDR2 FQNEAQ (reference sequence). The CDR3 is 13 residues long. This CDR3 reads CASSSGTSYEQYF. The CDR3 coding sequence is TGTGCCAGCAGCTCCGGGACATCCTACGAGCAGTACTTC.

The chain uses TRBV15 and TRBJ2-5; 8 nucleotides align to TRBD1. The CDR3 is 13 amino acids. Germline loops: CDR1 LNHNV, CDR2 YYDKDF (reference sequence). V gave up 4 bases and J gave up 4 bases; unmatched junction bases: 2. The CDR3 DNA sequence: TGTGCCACCAGCACAACAGGGGGAGAGACCCAGTACTTC. This codes for CATSTTGGETQYF.

The chain is built from TRBV7-9 and TRBJ2-1; D is perhaps TRBD2 (6 bases). CDR1 SEHNR and CDR2 FQNEAQ come from the germline V gene (reference sequence). V lost 5 bases, J lost 2 bases, and 10 bases lay in between. The CDR3 totals 14 residues. The CDR3 protein is CASSLGGPYNEQFF. CDR3 nucleotides: TGTGCCAGCAGCCTGGGAGGCCCCTACAATGAGCAGTTCTTC.

CDR3 DNA: TGTGCCAGCAGCGTAGCTTGGGGGTATGAGCAGTACTTC. Translated: CASSVAWGYEQYF. The chain employs TRBV9 and TRBJ2-7; D could derive from TRBD1 or TRBD2 (5 bases each). The CDR3 has 13 amino acids. Trimming took off 0 bases at V and 7 bases at J, with 11 bases between the two ends. Germline V gene lookup returns CDR1 SGDLS and CDR2 YYNGEE.

The chain is built from TRBV6-5 and TRBJ2-7, with D possibly being TRBD1 (6 bases). Germline V gives CDR1 MNHEY, CDR2 SVGAGI. CDR3 size: 15 residues. V dropped 2 bases and J dropped 3 bases, with 14 bases sitting between them. The CDR3 DNA reads TGTGCCAGCAGTTACGAACAGGGAGTGGTCTACGAGCAGTACTTC. It codes for CASSYEQGVVYEQYF.

This chain joins TRBV5-4 and TRBJ1-1; D is uncertain. Germline CDR1 SGHNT, CDR2 YYREEE (reference sequence). CDR3 length equals 18 residues. V was clipped by 2 bases and J by 3 bases, with 23 bases between them. This CDR3 reads CASSFLDSPGLGDTEAFF. The CDR3 DNA reads as TGTGCCAGCAGCTTCCTGGACTCTCCCGGGCTTGGTGACACTGAAGCTTTCTTT.

This clone was seen only a few times. The rearrangement links TRBV15 to TRBJ2-2, with 9 positions matching TRBD2. This CDR3 has 17 amino acids. Germline loops: CDR1 LNHNV, CDR2 YYDKDF (reference sequence). The V gene end was trimmed by 3 bases and the J gene end by 4 bases; junction bases not matched to a gene: 9. The DNA of the CDR3 is TGTGCCACCAGCAGGTTAGCGGGAGTAAGTGGCACCGGGGAGCTGTTTTTT. Translated: CATSRLAGVSGTGELFF.

The gene calls are TRBV19 and TRBJ2-5; D perhaps matches TRBD1 (6 bases). The V and J ends lost 4 bases and 1 base respectively, with 13 bases between them. CDR3 length: 15 residues. The germline V gene has CDR1 LNHDA and CDR2 SQIVND (reference sequence). The CDR3 DNA reads TGTGCCAGTAGTACCCAGGACAGAAGCCAAGAGACCCAGTACTTC. Encoded protein: CASSTQDRSQETQYF.

Within the sample, this clone is medium-sized. The chain recombines TRBV27 with TRBJ2-3; D is unclear. Trimming removed 2 bases at V and 4 bases at J, with 7 bases between. The CDR3 covers 13 residues. From germline, CDR1 is MNHEY and CDR2 SMNVEV (reference sequence). CDR3 sequence: CASSLMASDTQYF. CDR3 nucleotides: TGTGCCAGCAGTTTAATGGCCTCAGATACGCAGTATTTT.

This chain connects TRBV4-3 to TRBJ2-7, with D perhaps TRBD2 (5 bases). CDR1 is LGHNA and CDR2 is YSLEER in the germline V gene. This CDR3 contains 15 residues. V was cut by 3 bases and J by 1 base, with 13 bases left in between. The CDR3 is CASSQALRTSYEQYF. CDR3 nucleotides: TGCGCCAGCAGCCAGGCTCTCAGGACTTCCTACGAGCAGTACTTC.

The genes are TRBV4-1 and TRBJ2-7, with a weak D call TRBD1 (5 bases). CDR1 MGHRA and CDR2 YSYEKL come from the germline V gene. Between the trimmed V and J ends, which lost 0 bases and 7 bases, there was a span of 22 bases. This CDR3 is 17 amino acids long. CDR3 loop: CASSQEGRNLPAREQYF. CDR3 sequence (DNA): TGCGCCAGCAGCCAAGAGGGGCGGAACCTCCCCGCTAGGGAGCAGTACTTC.

The V and J genes are TRBV14 and TRBJ1-1; the D gene is possibly TRBD1 (5 bases). Trimming took 5 bases from V and 4 from J, leaving 14 bases between them. The CDR3 loop spans 14 amino acids. The germline V gene encodes CDR1 SGHDN and CDR2 FVKESK. CDR3 in amino acids: CASSGTARSTEAFF. The CDR3 DNA reads TGTGCCAGCAGCGGGACCGCAAGGAGCACTGAAGCTTTCTTT.

This clone was recorded a few times. The chain recombines TRBV2 with TRBJ2-1; TRBD2 agrees at 11 bases. V was clipped by 6 bases and J by 4 bases; unmatched bases: 5. In germline, CDR1 is SNHLY, CDR2 FYNNEI. The CDR3 is 15 amino acids. The CDR3 sequence is CASRLAGGVYNEQFF. The CDR3 bases are TGTGCCAGCAGATTAGCGGGAGGGGTATACAATGAGCAGTTCTTC.

The chain carries TRBV6-5 and TRBJ1-1; no clear D. Trimming removed 7 bases from V and 1 base from J, with 13 bases in between. Germline V gene lookup returns CDR1 MNHEY and CDR2 SVGAGI. This CDR3 has 14 amino acids. The CDR3 nucleotides read TGTGCCAGCACTCAAACAAACGGGAACACTGAAGCTTTCTTT. It translates to CASTQTNGNTEAFF.

This chain links TRBV4-2 with TRBJ2-1, with 8 bases that match TRBD2. With 0 bases clipped from V and 9 bases from J, the junction kept 10 bases outside the gene matches. This CDR3 has 16 residues. CDR1 LGHNA and CDR2 YNFKEQ come from the germline V gene. The CDR3 DNA sequence: TGTGCCAGCAGCCAAGAGTATAGCGGGGTTTATAGTGAGCAGTTCTTC. It encodes CASSQEYSGVYSEQFF.

The chain combines TRBV9 with TRBJ2-7; TRBD1 or TRBD2 may be the D gene (6 bases each). V shed 2 bases and J shed 2 bases, with 14 bases lying between them. Per germline, CDR1 SGDLS and CDR2 YYNGEE. The CDR3 loop spans 15 amino acids. The chain's CDR3 is CASSVRGDSTYEQYF. In DNA, the CDR3 is TGTGCCAGCAGCGTGAGGGGGGATTCGACCTACGAGCAGTACTTC. The whole variable domain, remainder taken from reference TRBV9 and TRBJ2-7, is DSGVTQTPKHLITATGQRVTLRCSPRSGDLSVYWYQQSLDQGLQFLIQYYNGEERAKGNILERFSAQQFPDLHSELNLSSLELGDSALYFCASSVRGDSTYEQYFGPGTRLTVT.

This clone occurred a few times. The gene calls are TRBV28 and TRBJ2-7, with 14 bases aligning to TRBD2. The CDR3 length is 14 residues. In germline, CDR1 is MDHEN, CDR2 SYDVKM. V was clipped by 3 bases and J by 6 bases; unmatched bases: 1. Here the CDR3 DNA reads TGTGCCAGCAGTTTTGGACTAGCGGGAGGCGAGCAGTACTTC. Its translation is CASSFGLAGGEQYF.

This clone was counted at least ten times. The rearrangement joins TRBV6-1 to TRBJ2-5; either TRBD1 or TRBD2 may fit D (6 bases each). Per germline, CDR1 MNHNS and CDR2 SASEGT. This CDR3 has 16 amino acids. The ends were cut back, 3 bases at V and 5 bases at J, with 19 bases in the middle. CDR3 region: CASSDAEDEGGETQYF. In nucleotides, the CDR3 is TGTGCCAGCAGTGACGCCGAAGACGAGGGGGGCGAGACCCAGTACTTC.